These 10 T cell receptor beta chains were all obtained from the same sample, sequenced in a study of blood T cell repertoires in COVID-19. The data were produced by immunoSEQ multiplex PCR, yet TCRdb's version contains in-frame clones alone and is incomplete. Of 150,000 to 180,000 clones listed, roughly nine tenths are singletons. The sequencing sample was made of peripheral blood. These receptors all stem from a man aged 50 or older with acute or convalescent COVID-19.

The chain couples TRBV18 to TRBJ2-6; TRBD2 matches 7 bases. The V and J ends lost 3 bases and 4 bases, in that order; junction bases with no gene match: 18. CDR3 length equals 20 residues. The germline V gene encodes CDR1 KGHSH and CDR2 LQKENI. The CDR3 DNA is TGTGCCAGCTCACCCCTCACTCTGGAGGGAGGGCCGACCGGGGCCAACGTCCTGACTTTC. Encoded protein: CASSPLTLEGGPTGANVLTF. The full variable domain, with the rest looked up from reference TRBV18 and TRBJ2-6, is NAGVMQNPRHLVRRRGQEARLRCSPMKGHSHVYWYRQLPEEGLKFMVYLQKENIIDESGMPKERFSAEFPKEGPSILRIQQVVRGDSAAYFCASSPLTLEGGPTGANVLTFGAGSRLTVL.

The genes are TRBV30 and TRBJ2-3, with 8 nucleotides matching TRBD2. J lost 4 bases, V lost 1 base, and 1 base had no gene match. The CDR3 extends over 13 amino acids. Germline CDR1 GTSNPN, CDR2 SVGIG (reference sequence). The CDR3 loop reads CAWSAGGADTQYF. CDR3 sequence (DNA): TGTGCCTGGAGTGCCGGGGGGGCAGATACGCAGTATTTT.

This clone was seen only once. The chain uses TRBV3-1 (or the pseudogene TRBV3-2) and TRBJ1-4; 9 positions agree with TRBD1. CDR1 and CDR2 (germline): LGHDT, YNNKEL (reference sequence). This CDR3 contains 14 residues. The J segment lost 7 bases and the V segment lost 6 bases, leaving 6 bases of the junction unmatched. The CDR3 protein is CASSLQGAREKLFF. The CDR3 DNA sequence: TGTGCCAGCAGTCTACAGGGGGCGCGTGAAAAACTGTTTTTT.

This clone was observed a single time. At one end the junction does not follow the germline gene, possibly because of a read error. The chain joins TRBV28 to TRBJ2-7; TRBD1 matches at 8 bases. The CDR3 sequence is 14 residues long. The germline V gene has CDR1 MDHEN and CDR2 SYDVKM. CDR3 residues: CASSQRDRRSPGFF. CDR3 nucleotide sequence: TGTGCCAGCAGTCAAAGGGACAGGAGGTCCCCCGGATTTTTC.

The chain uses TRBV9 and TRBJ2-3, with 15 nucleotides matching TRBD2. Trimming cost V 2 bases and J 2 bases; bases outside gene matches: 6. This CDR3 has 18 amino acids. The V gene's germline CDR1 is SGDLS and CDR2 YYNGEE. The CDR3 here is CASSVSGLAGGPTDTQYF. In nucleotides, the CDR3 is TGTGCCAGCAGCGTTTCAGGACTAGCGGGGGGGCCCACAGATACGCAGTATTTT.

This clone appeared a single time. The chain has TRBV28 and TRBJ1-2; no firm D call. The CDR3 is made up of 13 amino acids. The V end lost 2 bases, the J end lost 5 bases, and 9 bases lay between the germline ends. Germline loops: CDR1 MDHEN, CDR2 SYDVKM. Written as DNA, the CDR3 is TGTGCCAGCAGTTTAATACGGTTATATGGCTACACCTTC. Its translation: CASSLIRLYGYTF.

The chain joins TRBV7-2 to TRBJ1-5; D is undetermined. CDR1 and CDR2 (germline): SGHTA, FQGNSA. With 3 bases removed from V and 9 bases from J, the gap between germline ends came to 6 bases. The CDR3 spans 11 residues. The CDR3 sequence is CASSLFGPQHF. The CDR3 DNA reads as TGTGCCAGCAGCTTGTTCGGGCCCCAGCATTTT.

The gene calls are TRBV30 and TRBJ1-2, with unresolved D. V lost 6 bases and J 1 base, leaving 9 bases between the germline ends. This CDR3 is built from 12 residues. Germline CDR1 and CDR2: GTSNPN and SVGIG (reference sequence). This CDR3 is CACIKSNYGYTF. The CDR3 DNA reads as TGTGCCTGCATAAAGAGTAACTATGGCTACACCTTC.

The J gene is TRBJ1-4, the V gene TRBV6-5, with D maybe TRBD1 (6 bases). The germline CDR1 and CDR2 sequences are MNHEY and SVGAGI. V shed 6 bases and J shed 4 bases, with 12 bases lying between them. The CDR3 is 14 residues long. The CDR3 region is CASSRQVINEKLFF. The CDR3, as DNA: TGTGCCAGCAGCCGACAGGTTATTAATGAAAAACTGTTTTTT.

The rearrangement links TRBV11-2 to TRBJ2-5; the D gene is possibly TRBD2 (7 bases). Germline values: CDR1 SGHAT, CDR2 FQNNGV. This CDR3 has 15 residues. Trimming removed 5 bases from V and 0 bases from J, with 13 bases in between. The CDR3 bases are TGTGCCAGCAGCCTGGGGGGGGGCTACCAAGAGACCCAGTACTTC. This gives the protein CASSLGGGYQETQYF.